This T cell receptor beta chain was recorded in a study of T cell responses to AZD1222 COVID-19 vaccine. Concerning this clone itself: Its target is unknown.

Repertoires were generated with immunoSEQ multiplex PCR, while TCRdb's copy carries only in-frame clones and drops some. In the table there are roughly 260,000 clones, 85% to 95% of which are singletons. Study outcomes and limitations: Spike as a whole was targeted by vaccine-associated CD4 TCRs, dominant at 160-218 and 743-854. Possibly, clonal diversity was underestimated; donors were largely white British and included more females.

The germline V gene encodes CDR1 SGHRS and CDR2 YFSETQ. V dropped 4 bases and J dropped 0 bases, with 16 bases sitting between them. CDR3 size: 16 residues. This receptor was taken from an adult in good health. V is TRBV5-1 and J is TRBJ1-1; D is undetermined. The specimen was peripheral blood, collected on day 0 of AZD1222 vaccination. This CDR3 reads CASSEYSVRMNTEAFF. For the CDR3, the DNA is TGCGCCAGCAGCGAGTACAGTGTTCGGATGAACACTGAAGCTTTCTTT.